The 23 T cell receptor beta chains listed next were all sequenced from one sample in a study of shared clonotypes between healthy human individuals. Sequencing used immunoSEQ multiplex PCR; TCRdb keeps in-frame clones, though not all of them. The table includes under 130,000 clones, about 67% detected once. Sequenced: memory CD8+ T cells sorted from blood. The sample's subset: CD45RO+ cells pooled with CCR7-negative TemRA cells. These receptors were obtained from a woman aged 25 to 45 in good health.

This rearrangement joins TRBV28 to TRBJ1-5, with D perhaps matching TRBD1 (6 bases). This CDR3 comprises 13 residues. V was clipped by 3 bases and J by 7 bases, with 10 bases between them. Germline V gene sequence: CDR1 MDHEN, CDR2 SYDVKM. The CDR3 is CASSLGGAQPQHF. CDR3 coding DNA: TGTGCCAGCAGTTTGGGGGGCGCGCAGCCCCAGCATTTT.

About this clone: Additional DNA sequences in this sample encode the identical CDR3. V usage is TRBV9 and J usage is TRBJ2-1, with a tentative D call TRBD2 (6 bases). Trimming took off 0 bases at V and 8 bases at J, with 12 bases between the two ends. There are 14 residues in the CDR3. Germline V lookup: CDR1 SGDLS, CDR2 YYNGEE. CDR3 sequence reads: CASSVGGGSDEQFF. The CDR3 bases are TGTGCCAGCAGCGTAGGTGGAGGGAGCGATGAGCAGTTCTTC. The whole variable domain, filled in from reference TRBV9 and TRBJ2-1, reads DSGVTQTPKHLITATGQRVTLRCSPRSGDLSVYWYQQSLDQGLQFLIQYYNGEERAKGNILERFSAQQFPDLHSELNLSSLELGDSALYFCASSVGGGSDEQFFGPGTRLTVL.

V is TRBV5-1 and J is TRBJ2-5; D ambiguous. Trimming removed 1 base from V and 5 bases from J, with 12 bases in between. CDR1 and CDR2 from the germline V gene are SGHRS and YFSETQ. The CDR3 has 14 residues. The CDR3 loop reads CASSLKTETETQYF. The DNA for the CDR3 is TGCGCCAGCAGCTTGAAAACCGAAACGGAGACCCAGTACTTC.

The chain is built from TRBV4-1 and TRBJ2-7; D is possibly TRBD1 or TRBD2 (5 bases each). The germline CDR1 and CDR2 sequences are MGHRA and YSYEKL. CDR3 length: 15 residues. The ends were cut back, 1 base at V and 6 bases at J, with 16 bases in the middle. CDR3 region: CASSQVWVGGGEQYF. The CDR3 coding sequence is TGCGCCAGCAGCCAAGTATGGGTGGGTGGGGGCGAGCAGTACTTC.

The CDR3 coding sequence is TGTGCCAGCAGCTTAGTTTCCGGGGCCGTTTATGGCTACACCTTC. It specifies CASSLVSGAVYGYTF. This chain joins TRBV7-9 and TRBJ1-2, with D maybe TRBD1 (5 bases). This CDR3 comprises 15 residues. Germline V CDR1 and CDR2: SEHNR, FQNEAQ (reference sequence). V lost 1 base, J lost 5 bases, and 14 bases lay in between.

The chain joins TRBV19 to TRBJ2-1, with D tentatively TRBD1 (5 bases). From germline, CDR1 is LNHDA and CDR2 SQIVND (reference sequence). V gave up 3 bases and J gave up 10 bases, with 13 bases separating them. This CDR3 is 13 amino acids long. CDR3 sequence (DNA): TGTGCCAGTAGTATTTTAGGGGCAGGAGAGCAGTTCTTC. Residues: CASSILGAGEQFF.

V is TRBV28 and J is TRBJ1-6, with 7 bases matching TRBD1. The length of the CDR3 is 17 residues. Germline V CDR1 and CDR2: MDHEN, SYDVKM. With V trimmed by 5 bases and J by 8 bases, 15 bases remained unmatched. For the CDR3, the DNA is TGTGCCAGCAGTCCCCCCTTGACAGGGACTGTTGATTCACCCCTCCACTTT. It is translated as CASSPPLTGTVDSPLHF.

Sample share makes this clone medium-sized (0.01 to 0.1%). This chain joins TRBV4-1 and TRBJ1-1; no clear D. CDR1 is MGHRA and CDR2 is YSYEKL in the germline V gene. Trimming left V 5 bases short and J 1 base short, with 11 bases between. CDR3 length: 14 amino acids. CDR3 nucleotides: TGCGCCAGCAGCGCGTCGACGGGGAACACTGAAGCTTTCTTT. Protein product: CASSASTGNTEAFF.

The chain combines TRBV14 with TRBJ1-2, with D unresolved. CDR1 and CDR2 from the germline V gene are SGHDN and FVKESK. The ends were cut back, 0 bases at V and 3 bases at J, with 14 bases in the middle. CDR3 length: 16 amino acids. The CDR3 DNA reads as TGTGCCAGCAGCCAAGACGTAACGGGGAATTACTATGGCTACACCTTC. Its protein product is CASSQDVTGNYYGYTF.

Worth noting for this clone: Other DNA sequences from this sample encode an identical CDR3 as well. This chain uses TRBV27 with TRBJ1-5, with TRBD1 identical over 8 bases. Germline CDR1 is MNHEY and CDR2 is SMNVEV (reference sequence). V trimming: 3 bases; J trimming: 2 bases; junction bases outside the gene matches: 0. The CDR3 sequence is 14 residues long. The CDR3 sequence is CASSLGQGNQPQHF. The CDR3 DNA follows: TGTGCCAGCAGTTTGGGACAGGGCAATCAGCCCCAGCATTTT.

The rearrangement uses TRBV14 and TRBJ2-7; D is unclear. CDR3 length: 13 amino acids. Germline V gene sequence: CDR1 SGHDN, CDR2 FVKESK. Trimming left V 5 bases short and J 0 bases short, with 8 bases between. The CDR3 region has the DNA TGTGCCAGCAGCTTTTCAGTCTCCTACGAGCAGTACTTC. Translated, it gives CASSFSVSYEQYF.

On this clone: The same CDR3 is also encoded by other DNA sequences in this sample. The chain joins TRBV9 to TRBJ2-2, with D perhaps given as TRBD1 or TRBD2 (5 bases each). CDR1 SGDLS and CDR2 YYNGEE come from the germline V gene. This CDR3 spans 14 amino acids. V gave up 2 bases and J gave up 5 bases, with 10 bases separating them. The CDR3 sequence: CASSVAWGTGELFF. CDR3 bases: TGTGCCAGCAGCGTGGCCTGGGGGACCGGGGAGCTGTTTTTT.

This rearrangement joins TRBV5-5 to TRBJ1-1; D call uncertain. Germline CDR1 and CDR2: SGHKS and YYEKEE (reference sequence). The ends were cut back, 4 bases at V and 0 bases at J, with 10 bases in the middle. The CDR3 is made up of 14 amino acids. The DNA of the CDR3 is TGTGCCAGCAGCCCCTTGACCATGAACACTGAAGCTTTCTTT. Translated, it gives CASSPLTMNTEAFF.

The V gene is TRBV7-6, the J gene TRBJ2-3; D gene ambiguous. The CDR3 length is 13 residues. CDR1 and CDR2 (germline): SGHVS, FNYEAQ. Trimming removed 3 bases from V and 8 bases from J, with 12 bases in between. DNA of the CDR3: TGTGCCAGCAGCTTTGGCGGTCCGGGTACGCAGTATTTT. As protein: CASSFGGPGTQYF.

CDR3 region: CASKLGTSYEQYF. In DNA, the CDR3 is TGTGCCAGCAAACTCGGGACTAGCTACGAGCAGTACTTC. V is TRBV27 and J is TRBJ2-7, with 8 bases matching TRBD2. Trimming at V came to 7 bases and at J to 3 bases, leaving 5 bases not matched to a gene. There are 13 residues in the CDR3. Looked up from germline, CDR1 is MNHEY and CDR2 is SMNVEV (reference sequence).

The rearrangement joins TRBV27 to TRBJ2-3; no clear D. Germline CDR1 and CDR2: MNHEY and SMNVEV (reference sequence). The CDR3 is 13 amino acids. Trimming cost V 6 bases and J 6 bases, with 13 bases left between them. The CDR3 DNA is TGTGCCAGCAGACCCACAGCCCGCGATACGCAGTATTTT. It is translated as CASRPTARDTQYF.

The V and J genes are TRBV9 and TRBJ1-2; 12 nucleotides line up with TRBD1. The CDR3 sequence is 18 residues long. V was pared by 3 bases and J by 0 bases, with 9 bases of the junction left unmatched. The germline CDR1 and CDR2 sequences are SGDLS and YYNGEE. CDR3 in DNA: TGTGCCAGCAGCGGCACGGGACAGGGGGCTCCATCTAACTATGGCTACACCTTC. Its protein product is CASSGTGQGAPSNYGYTF.

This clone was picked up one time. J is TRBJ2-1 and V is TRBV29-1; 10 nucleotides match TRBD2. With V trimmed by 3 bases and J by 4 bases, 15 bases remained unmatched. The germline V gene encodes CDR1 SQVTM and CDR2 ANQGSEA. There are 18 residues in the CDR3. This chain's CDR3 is CSVEVWGGTTSGYNEQFF. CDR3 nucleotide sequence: TGCAGCGTTGAGGTGTGGGGGGGAACGACTAGCGGGTACAATGAGCAGTTCTTC.

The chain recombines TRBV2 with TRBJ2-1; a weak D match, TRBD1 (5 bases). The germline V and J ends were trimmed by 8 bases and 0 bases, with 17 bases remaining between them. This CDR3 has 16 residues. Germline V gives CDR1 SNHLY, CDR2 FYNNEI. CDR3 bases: TGTGCCAGCCTTAAAGTGGGGCCAATCTCCTACAATGAGCAGTTCTTC. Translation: CASLKVGPISYNEQFF. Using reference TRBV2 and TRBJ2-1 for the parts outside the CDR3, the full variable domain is EPEVTQTPSHQVTQMGQEVILRCVPISNHLYFYWYRQILGQKVEFLVSFYNNEISEKSEIFDDQFSVERPDGSNFTLKIRSTKLEDSAMYFCASLKVGPISYNEQFFGPGTRLTVL.

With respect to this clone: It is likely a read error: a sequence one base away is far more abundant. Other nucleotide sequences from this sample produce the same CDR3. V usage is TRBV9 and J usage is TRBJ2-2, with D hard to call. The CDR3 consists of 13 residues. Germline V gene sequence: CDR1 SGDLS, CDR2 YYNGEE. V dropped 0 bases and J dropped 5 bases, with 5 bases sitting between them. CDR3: CASSVGGTGELFF. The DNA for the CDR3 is TGTGCCAGCAGCGTAGGGGGAACCGGGGAGCTGTTTTTT.

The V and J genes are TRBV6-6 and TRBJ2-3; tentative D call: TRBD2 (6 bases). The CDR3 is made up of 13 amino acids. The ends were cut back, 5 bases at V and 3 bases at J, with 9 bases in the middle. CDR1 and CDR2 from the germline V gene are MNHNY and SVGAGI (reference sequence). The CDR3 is CASSRLGTDTQYF. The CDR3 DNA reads TGTGCCAGCAGTAGACTAGGTACAGATACGCAGTATTTT.

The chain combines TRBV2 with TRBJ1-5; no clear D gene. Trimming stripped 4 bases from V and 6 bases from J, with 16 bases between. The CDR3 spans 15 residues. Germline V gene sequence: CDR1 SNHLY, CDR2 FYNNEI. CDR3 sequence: CASSGFGVSLQPQHF. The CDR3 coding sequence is TGTGCCAGCAGTGGATTCGGGGTTTCTCTTCAGCCCCAGCATTTT.

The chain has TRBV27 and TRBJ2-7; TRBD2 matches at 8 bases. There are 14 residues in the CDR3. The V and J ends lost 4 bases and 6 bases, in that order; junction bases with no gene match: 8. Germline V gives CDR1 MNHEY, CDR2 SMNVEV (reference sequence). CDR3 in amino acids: CASSSRTGGGEQYF. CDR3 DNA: TGTGCCAGCAGTTCCCGAACCGGGGGGGGCGAGCAGTACTTC.